The rows below give T cell receptor beta chains drawn from one sample of a study of blood T cells in healthy people across ages. MiXCR, applied by TCRdb to the 5' RACE reads, yields one record per CDR3 protein. The table includes some 1.5 million distinct CDR3 sequences, roughly 27% detected once. Sequencing was carried out using blood. The receptors here all came from a woman aged 25 to 39 in good health. Each CDR3 is given with its conserved first and last residue. Each record gives: V gene, clone size, D gene, J gene, CDR3 protein, CDR3 DNA. A D gene is named only where the DNA matches it firmly. Only some rows state a clone size, as once, few, many or a class for expanded clones.

V: TRBV12-3/TRBV12-4; size: NA; D: TRBD1; J: TRBJ2-3; CDR3: CASSSDGTGVDTQYF; DNA: TGTGCCAGCAGTTCCGATGGGACAGGGGTCGATACGCAGTATTTT
V: TRBV12-5; size: few; D: NA; J: TRBJ2-3; CDR3: CASGLIQPGNTDTQYF; DNA: TGTGCTAGTGGTTTGATACAGCCCGGAAACACAGATACGCAGTATTTT
V: TRBV4-3; size: NA; D: NA; J: TRBJ2-5; CDR3: CASSQGGPAETQYF; DNA: TGCGCCAGCAGCCAAGGGGGACCCGCAGAGACCCAGTACTTC
V: TRBV20-1; size: many; D: NA; J: TRBJ1-2; CDR3: CSARGPGSGYTF; DNA: TGCAGTGCTAGAGGACCGGGCAGTGGCTACACCTTC
V: TRBV7-2; size: few; D: NA; J: TRBJ2-7; CDR3: CASSLDAGNEQYF; DNA: TGTGCCAGCAGCTTAGACGCGGGGAACGAGCAGTACTTC
V: TRBV12-3/TRBV12-4; size: NA; D: NA; J: TRBJ2-3; CDR3: CASSALIGGTDTQYF; DNA: TGTGCCAGCAGTGCTCTTATCGGGGGCACAGATACGCAGTATTTT
V: TRBV27; size: many; D: TRBD2; J: TRBJ2-1; CDR3: CASRAPGGAYNEQFF; DNA: TGTGCCAGCAGGGCCCCGGGGGGAGCCTACAATGAGCAGTTCTTC
V: TRBV28; size: NA; D: NA; J: TRBJ2-5; CDR3: CASSPRTLEKTQYF; DNA: TGTGCCAGCAGTCCCAGGACGTTGGAAAAGACCCAGTACTTC
V: TRBV2; size: NA; D: NA; J: TRBJ2-4; CDR3: CASSRRGWDIQYF; DNA: TGTGCCAGCAGTCGACGTGGGTGGGACATTCAGTACTTC
V: TRBV4-3; size: many; D: TRBD2; J: TRBJ2-1; CDR3: CASSQEWGSGLRNEQFF; DNA: TGCGCCAGCAGCCAAGAATGGGGTAGCGGGCTCCGGAATGAGCAGTTCTTC
V: TRBV29-1; size: NA; D: NA; J: TRBJ2-1; CDR3: CSVGTGAHPSNRQFF; DNA: TGCAGCGTGGGAACCGGGGCTCACCCATCAAATCGGCAGTTCTTC
V: TRBV30; size: NA; D: TRBD1; J: TRBJ1-5; CDR3: CAWIRDRPSNQPQHF; DNA: TGTGCCTGGATTCGGGACAGACCTAGCAATCAGCCCCAGCATTTT
V: TRBV5-1; size: NA; D: NA; J: TRBJ2-3; CDR3: CASSLKVGRASTDTQYF; DNA: TGCGCCAGCAGCTTGAAGGTTGGCAGGGCTAGCACAGATACGCAGTATTTT
V: TRBV7-9; size: NA; D: TRBD2; J: TRBJ2-7; CDR3: CASSPKAGAYEQYF; DNA: TGTGCCAGCAGCCCTAAAGCGGGAGCCTACGAGCAGTACTTC
V: TRBV4-1; size: NA; D: TRBD1; J: TRBJ1-1; CDR3: CASGFPGQGVLIPHEAFF; DNA: TGCGCCAGCGGGTTCCCGGGACAGGGAGTTCTCATCCCGCATGAAGCTTTCTTT
V: TRBV10-3; size: once; D: TRBD1; J: TRBJ1-2; CDR3: CASRAKGAANYGYTF; DNA: TGTGCCAGTAGGGCGAAGGGGGCGGCTAACTATGGCTACACCTTC
V: TRBV5-5; size: many; D: NA; J: TRBJ1-5; CDR3: CASSFRLDQPQHF; DNA: TGTGCCAGCAGTTTCCGCCTAGATCAGCCCCAGCATTTT
V: TRBV4-3; size: few; D: NA; J: TRBJ2-6; CDR3: CASRGTSVGANVLTF; DNA: TGCGCCAGCAGGGGCACTAGTGTTGGGGCCAACGTCCTGACTTTC
V: TRBV20-1; size: many; D: NA; J: TRBJ2-7; CDR3: CSAGGSSYEQYF; DNA: TGCAGCGCTGGGGGCAGCTCCTACGAGCAGTACTTC
V: TRBV5-8; size: NA; D: NA; J: TRBJ2-4; CDR3: CASSWPRGEAKNIQYF; DNA: TGTGCCAGCAGCTGGCCCCGGGGAGAAGCCAAAAACATTCAGTACTTC
V: TRBV20-1; size: many; D: NA; J: TRBJ2-1; CDR3: CSALAADYNEQFF; DNA: TGCAGTGCCCTGGCTGCGGACTACAATGAGCAGTTCTTC
V: TRBV5-6; size: few; D: TRBD2; J: TRBJ2-1; CDR3: CASSLAVTSGGADEQFF; DNA: TGTGCCAGCAGCTTGGCAGTTACTAGCGGGGGGGCTGACGAGCAGTTCTTC
V: TRBV7-2; size: NA; D: NA; J: TRBJ1-1; CDR3: CASSLLRAVKNTEAFF; DNA: TGTGCCAGCAGCTTACTAAGGGCGGTCAAAAACACTGAAGCTTTCTTT
V: TRBV7-2; size: many; D: NA; J: TRBJ2-7; CDR3: CASSLDRELYEQYF; DNA: TGTGCCAGCAGCTTAGACAGGGAACTCTACGAGCAGTACTTC
V: TRBV12-3/TRBV12-4; size: NA; D: NA; J: TRBJ1-2; CDR3: CASRFTTGGYTF; DNA: TGTGCCAGCAGATTTACTACAGGGGGCTACACCTTC
V: TRBV4-1; size: NA; D: NA; J: TRBJ1-5; CDR3: CASSQETTYKQPQHF; DNA: TGCGCCAGCAGCCAAGAGACGACGTATAAACAGCCCCAGCATTTT
V: TRBV20-1; size: NA; D: NA; J: TRBJ2-3; CDR3: CSGKLATSTDTQYF; DNA: TGCAGTGGGAAGCTAGCTACTAGCACAGATACGCAGTATTTT
V: TRBV12-3/TRBV12-4; size: once; D: TRBD2; J: TRBJ2-1; CDR3: CASRLAGTYEQFF; DNA: TGTGCCAGTAGATTAGCGGGAACCTACGAGCAGTTCTTC
V: TRBV27; size: NA; D: NA; J: TRBJ2-6; CDR3: CARSGRTDSGANVLTF; DNA: TGTGCCAGGTCGGGACGGACGGACTCTGGGGCCAACGTCCTGACTTTC
V: TRBV5-1; size: NA; D: NA; J: TRBJ2-1; CDR3: CASSSTGRHNEQFF; DNA: TGCGCCAGCAGCTCAACTGGACGGCACAATGAGCAGTTCTTC
V: TRBV7-6; size: many; D: TRBD2; J: TRBJ2-1; CDR3: CASSLGASGGYNEQFF; DNA: TGTGCCAGCAGCTTAGGAGCAAGCGGGGGATACAATGAGCAGTTCTTC
V: TRBV20-1; size: NA; D: NA; J: TRBJ2-5; CDR3: CSARVEGETQYF; DNA: TGCAGTGCTAGAGTAGAGGGGGAGACCCAGTACTTC
V: TRBV29-1; size: many; D: TRBD1; J: TRBJ2-7; CDR3: CSVEQGAGEQYF; DNA: TGCAGCGTTGAACAGGGGGCCGGCGAGCAGTACTTC
V: TRBV12-3/TRBV12-4; size: many; D: NA; J: TRBJ2-6; CDR3: CASRSRGTQAPGANVLTF; DNA: TGTGCCAGCAGGTCGAGGGGGACCCAGGCACCCGGGGCCAACGTCCTGACTTTC
V: TRBV7-2; size: NA; D: NA; J: TRBJ1-1; CDR3: CASSRPLGRVTEAFF; DNA: TGTGCCAGCAGCCGCCCCTTGGGGAGGGTGACTGAAGCTTTCTTT
V: TRBV6-5; size: many; D: NA; J: TRBJ2-3; CDR3: CASTGRATDTQYF; DNA: TGTGCCAGCACCGGACGGGCGACAGATACGCAGTATTTT
V: TRBV12-3/TRBV12-4; size: many; D: TRBD1; J: TRBJ1-2; CDR3: CASSLIQGGGYTF; DNA: TGTGCCAGCAGTTTAATCCAGGGGGGCGGCTACACCTTC
V: TRBV6-1; size: few; D: TRBD1; J: TRBJ2-7; CDR3: CASRRTGLYEQYF; DNA: TGTGCCAGCAGACGGACAGGGTTGTACGAGCAGTACTTC
V: TRBV5-1; size: many; D: NA; J: TRBJ2-7; CDR3: CASSPRGAEQYF; DNA: TGCGCCAGCAGCCCTCGGGGCGCCGAGCAGTACTTC
V: TRBV3-1; size: many; D: NA; J: TRBJ2-1; CDR3: CASSNEGREQFF; DNA: TGTGCCAGCAGCAATGAGGGGCGTGAGCAGTTCTTC
V: TRBV5-1; size: few; D: TRBD1; J: TRBJ2-6; CDR3: CASTTGLFYRDRRANVLTF; DNA: TGCGCCAGCACCACAGGTCTTTTCTACCGGGACAGAAGGGCCAACGTCCTGACTTTC
V: TRBV19; size: few; D: NA; J: TRBJ1-1; CDR3: CASSTSDDMNTEAFF; DNA: TGTGCCAGTAGTACGTCGGACGACATGAACACTGAAGCTTTCTTT
V: TRBV2; size: NA; D: NA; J: TRBJ1-5; CDR3: CASSELQGHQPQHF; DNA: TGTGCCAGCAGTGAACTGCAGGGCCATCAGCCCCAGCATTTT
V: TRBV9; size: many; D: NA; J: TRBJ2-7; CDR3: CASSGTWSYEQYF; DNA: TGTGCCAGCAGCGGGACATGGTCCTACGAGCAGTACTTC
V: TRBV11-3; size: few; D: TRBD1; J: TRBJ2-1; CDR3: CASSLPGQGTNEQFF; DNA: TGTGCCAGCAGCTTACCGGGACAGGGTACCAATGAGCAGTTCTTC
V: TRBV21-1; size: NA; D: NA; J: TRBJ2-1; CDR3: CASSTGEANPGKYNEQFF; DNA: TGTGCCAGCAGTACAGGCGAGGCCAACCCGGGAAAATACAATGAGCAGTTCTTC
V: TRBV5-1; size: many; D: TRBD1; J: TRBJ1-2; CDR3: CASSLEAGGYGYTF; DNA: TGCGCCAGCAGCTTGGAGGCAGGGGGATATGGCTACACCTTC
V: TRBV2; size: few; D: NA; J: TRBJ2-7; CDR3: CAGGRTSSYEQYF; DNA: TGTGCCGGAGGACGGACGAGCTCCTACGAGCAGTACTTC
V: TRBV29-1; size: NA; D: TRBD2; J: TRBJ2-5; CDR3: CSVGSPGGETQYF; DNA: TGCAGCGTTGGATCCCCGGGGGGGGAGACCCAGTACTTC
V: TRBV29-1; size: few; D: NA; J: TRBJ2-1; CDR3: CSVGPGLDEQFF; DNA: TGCAGCGTTGGCCCAGGGCTCGATGAGCAGTTCTTC
V: TRBV20-1; size: few; D: TRBD2; J: TRBJ2-3; CDR3: CSARALYSREGVAPSGTDTQYF; DNA: TGCAGTGCTAGAGCCCTATACTCCAGGGAGGGTGTCGCCCCCTCGGGTACAGATACGCAGTATTTT
V: TRBV5-5; size: NA; D: NA; J: TRBJ2-1; CDR3: CASSFMGYNEQFF; DNA: TGTGCCAGTAGCTTTATGGGTTACAATGAGCAGTTCTTC
V: TRBV20-1; size: NA; D: TRBD1; J: TRBJ2-4; CDR3: CSARRQGAGENIQYF; DNA: TGCAGTGCTCGCCGACAGGGGGCGGGCGAAAACATTCAGTACTTC
V: TRBV10-1; size: NA; D: NA; J: TRBJ2-2; CDR3: CASSESGVNTGELFF; DNA: TGCGCCAGCAGTGAGTCAGGGGTAAACACCGGGGAGCTGTTTTTT